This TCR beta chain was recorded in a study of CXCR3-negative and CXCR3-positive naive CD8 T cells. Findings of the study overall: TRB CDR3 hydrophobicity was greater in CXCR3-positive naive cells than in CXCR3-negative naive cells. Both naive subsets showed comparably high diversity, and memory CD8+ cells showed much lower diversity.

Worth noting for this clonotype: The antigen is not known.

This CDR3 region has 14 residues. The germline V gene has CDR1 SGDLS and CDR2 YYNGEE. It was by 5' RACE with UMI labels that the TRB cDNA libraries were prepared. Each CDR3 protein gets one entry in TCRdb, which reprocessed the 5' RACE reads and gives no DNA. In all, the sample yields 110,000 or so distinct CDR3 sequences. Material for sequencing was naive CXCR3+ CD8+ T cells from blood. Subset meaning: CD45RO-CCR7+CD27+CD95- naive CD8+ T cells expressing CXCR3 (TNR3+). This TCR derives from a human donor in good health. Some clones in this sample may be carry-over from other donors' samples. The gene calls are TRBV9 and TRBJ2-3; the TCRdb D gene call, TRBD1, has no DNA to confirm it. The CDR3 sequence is CASSVGPSTGPQYF.